The T cell receptor beta chain described here comes from a study of identical twins. General observations from the study: Invariant MAIT and iNKT cells could partly confound zero-insertion analyses. Models, which agreed with sharing between unrelated individuals, nonetheless underestimated the out-of-frame TCR alpha sharing seen in monozygotic twins. Whereas memory repertoires showed no such difference, abundant cord blood beta clonotypes carried fewer insertions.

This clonotype has a single count. The antigen remains undetermined. Just one base apart from a much larger clone, this may be a read error. TCRdb fed the 5' RACE reads into MiXCR, producing one record per CDR3 protein. The sample consists of 1.5 million or so distinct CDR3 sequences, about 32% of them appearing once. The CDR3 has 14 residues. The donors were all healthy and Caucasian. The sequenced sample consisted of cord blood. The TCR originated in a newborn girl in good health. V gene TRBV12-3 or TRBV12-4 combines with J gene TRBJ2-1; 12 nucleotides line up with TRBD2. TRBJ2-7 explains the end of the DNA better; the J call may be wrong. The CDR3 reads CASTTSGGYNEQYF. CDR3 in DNA: TGTGCCAGCACCACTAGCGGGGGGTACAATGAGCAGTACTTC.